The next 2 T cell receptor beta chains were all read from a single sample in a study of OX40 agonist ivuxolimab in advanced cancers. Clones were read by immunoSEQ multiplex PCR, and TCRdb kept only the in-frame ones, dropping some. The table includes about 13,000 clones, 80% detected once. The source was CD4+ or CD8+ T cells sorted from blood, collected in a trial of the OX40 agonist ivuxolimab. The source of these receptors is an adult with an advanced solid tumor such as melanoma, head and neck, liver or kidney cancer.

The chain has TRBV29-1 and TRBJ2-1, with 10 positions matching TRBD2. V trimming: 4 bases; J trimming: 9 bases; junction bases outside the gene matches: 0. CDR1 is SQVTM, CDR2 ANQGSEA, per germline. The length of the CDR3 is 11 residues. This CDR3 reads CSVGLAGEQFF. CDR3 bases: TGCAGCGTTGGACTAGCGGGTGAGCAGTTCTTC.

The V and J genes are TRBV30 and TRBJ2-3; 7 nucleotides match TRBD2. The CDR3 extends over 16 amino acids. Germline CDR1 reads GTSNPN; CDR2 reads SVGIG (reference sequence). With 2 bases clipped from V and 0 bases from J, the junction kept 8 bases outside the gene matches. The CDR3 sequence: CAWSTPGTTSTDTQYF. In DNA, the CDR3 is TGTGCCTGGAGTACCCCCGGGACTACTAGCACAGATACGCAGTATTTT.